This TCR beta chain emerged from a study of T-cell reconstitution after alpha-beta-depleted transplantation in children. It was with unique molecular identifiers that the TCRbeta library was prepared. TCRdb re-called the PCR reads through MiXCR, storing one row per CDR3 protein. The data hold around 400,000 distinct CDR3 sequences, with about 11% observed a single time. Trimming took 4 bases from V and 5 from J; bases not matched to a gene: 12. The length of the CDR3 is 16 residues. CDR1 and CDR2 (germline): SQVTM, ANQGSEA. The sequence derives from a human donor who donated a stem cell graft to a child with acute myeloid leukemia. The source material was PBMCs from the stem cell graft donor, sampled from the stem cell graft. The chain couples TRBV29-1 to TRBJ2-1; 9 nucleotides agree with TRBD2. CDR3 region: CSVAGGLSGRNNEQFF. The CDR3 nucleotides read TGCAGCGTTGCTGGGGGGCTAAGCGGGAGGAACAATGAGCAGTTCTTC.